These T cell receptor beta chains were read from a single sample in a study of radiotherapy plus CTLA-4 blockade in lung cancer. Some clones are missing from TCRdb's copy, which holds only in-frame ones; the method was immunoSEQ multiplex PCR. The sample includes roughly 54,000 clones, 70% to 85% of them seen just once. The source was peripheral blood, collected from a patient treated with radiotherapy plus ipilimumab. Source of these receptors: a human donor with non-small cell lung cancer who had a partial response to radiotherapy plus ipilimumab. Both conserved end residues are part of each CDR3. Each record gives: CDR3 protein, CDR3 DNA, clone size, D gene, CDR3 length, J gene, V gene. A D gene is named only where the DNA matches it firmly. Not all rows give a size; the values are once, few, many and, for expanded clones, a class.

CDR3 protein: CASSQAVGLPETQYF; CDR3 DNA: TGCGCCAGCAGCCAAGCCGTGGGACTCCCGGAGACCCAGTACTTC; clone size: few; D gene: NA; CDR3 length: 15; J gene: TRBJ2-5; V gene: TRBV4-1
CDR3 protein: CASSRTGIMNTEAFF; CDR3 DNA: TGTGCCAGCAGCCGAACAGGAATCATGAACACTGAAGCTTTCTTT; clone size: once; D gene: NA; CDR3 length: 15; J gene: TRBJ1-1; V gene: TRBV13
CDR3 protein: CASSIGSGDYGYTF; CDR3 DNA: TGTGCCAGTAGTATAGGCTCTGGAGACTATGGCTACACCTTC; clone size: few; D gene: NA; CDR3 length: 14; J gene: TRBJ1-2; V gene: TRBV19
CDR3 protein: CASSAWASAGELFF; CDR3 DNA: TGTGCCAGCAGCGCCTGGGCTTCGGCCGGGGAGCTGTTTTTT; clone size: once; D gene: NA; CDR3 length: 14; J gene: TRBJ2-2; V gene: TRBV7-9
CDR3 protein: CASSLAASGGSYEQYF; CDR3 DNA: TGTGCCAGCAGCTTAGCGGCTAGCGGGGGCTCCTACGAGCAGTACTTC; clone size: NA; D gene: TRBD2; CDR3 length: 16; J gene: TRBJ2-7; V gene: TRBV7-2
CDR3 protein: CASSDSGVWGYTF; CDR3 DNA: TGTGCCAGCAGCGACTCAGGGGTCTGGGGCTACACCTTC; clone size: few; D gene: NA; CDR3 length: 13; J gene: TRBJ1-2; V gene: TRBV5-4
CDR3 protein: CASSPGGTEQFF; CDR3 DNA: TGTGCCAGCAGCCCAGGGGGGACTGAGCAGTTCTTC; clone size: NA; D gene: NA; CDR3 length: 12; J gene: TRBJ2-1; V gene: TRBV9
CDR3 protein: CASSYGVGGHPYEQYF; CDR3 DNA: TGTGCCAGCAGTTACGGGGTCGGGGGGCACCCCTACGAGCAGTACTTC; clone size: NA; D gene: NA; CDR3 length: 16; J gene: TRBJ2-7; V gene: TRBV6-5
CDR3 protein: CASGLGREDTTYGYTF; CDR3 DNA: TGTGCTAGTGGTTTGGGCAGGGAAGACACCACCTATGGCTACACCTTC; clone size: NA; D gene: NA; CDR3 length: 16; J gene: TRBJ1-2; V gene: TRBV12-5
CDR3 protein: CASSLGSRGGAYEQFF; CDR3 DNA: TGTGCCAGCAGCTTAGGGTCTCGCGGGGGGGCATATGAGCAGTTCTTC; clone size: NA; D gene: TRBD2; CDR3 length: 16; J gene: TRBJ2-1; V gene: TRBV11-3
CDR3 protein: CASRGTLSNQPQHF; CDR3 DNA: TGTGCCAGCAGGGGCACGCTTTCCAATCAGCCCCAGCATTTT; clone size: NA; D gene: NA; CDR3 length: 14; J gene: TRBJ1-5; V gene: TRBV2
CDR3 protein: CASSFEGGTDTQYF; CDR3 DNA: TGTGCCAGCAGTTTTGAGGGTGGCACAGATACGCAGTATTTT; clone size: NA; D gene: NA; CDR3 length: 14; J gene: TRBJ2-3; V gene: TRBV27